This T cell receptor (beta chain) was identified in a study of cytomegalovirus exposure and HLA in healthy donors. Overall study: Some 91 million unique TCRs from HLA-typed donors were held in an early release of data.

Notes on the study in general: Earlier findings revealed that most TCR beta V segments proved productive either about 90% or about 30% of the time. The study carried out a later analysis of TCR beta sequences. It associated some 17,000 of them with specific HLA alleles at a false discovery rate of 0.05. Later examination showed HLA-associated TCR beta chains had greater clonal expansion than equally common others.

Researchers ran the PCR with 60 Vbeta and 13 Jbeta primers. Method: immunoSEQ multiplex PCR; TCRdb's copy keeps in-frame clones and lacks some. The repertoire includes some 140,000 clones, approximately 80% of them detected once, and around 13% sits in the top ten. The V end was cut by 6 bases, the J end by 5 bases, with 8 bases between. Looked up from germline, CDR1 is MDHEN and CDR2 is SYDVKM. There are 12 residues in the CDR3. This clone occurred once. Its antigen remains unidentified. J is TRBJ1-5 and V is TRBV28, with D uncertain. Sample: PBMCs. This TCR derives from a man aged 30 to 45 in good health and CMV-seropositive. CDR3 amino acids: CASREQDQPQHF. The CDR3 DNA sequence: TGTGCCAGCAGAGAACAAGATCAGCCCCAGCATTTT.